Each of the 15 T cell receptor beta chains below was sequenced from the same sample in a study of T cell responses to AZD1222 COVID-19 vaccine. Profiling relied on immunoSEQ multiplex PCR, and the TCRdb table lists in-frame clones only, not all of them. This sample has some 120,000 clones; approximately 93% occur once, and the top ten carry 0.85% to 0.95%. Sequencing used peripheral blood, obtained on day 0 of AZD1222 vaccination. These TCRs come from an adult in good health.

This clone was observed once. J is TRBJ2-6 and V is TRBV7-2; 14 positions agree with TRBD2. The CDR3 sequence is 18 residues long. CDR1 and CDR2 (germline): SGHTA, FQGNSA. With 5 bases clipped from V and 0 bases from J, the junction kept 3 bases outside the gene matches. CDR3 sequence reads: CASSPTSGGASGANVLTF. DNA of the CDR3: TGTGCCAGCAGCCCGACTAGCGGGGGGGCCTCTGGGGCCAACGTCCTGACTTTC.

CDR3 DNA sequence: TGCGCCAGCAGCTTCCCGAATAACTATGGCTACACCTTC. It codes for CASSFPNNYGYTF. The V gene is TRBV5-1, the J gene TRBJ1-2; D remains unclear. V was clipped by 2 bases and J by 1 base, with 6 bases between them. Per the germline V gene, CDR1 is SGHRS and CDR2 is YFSETQ. CDR3 length: 13 residues.

The V call is TRBV3-1 (or the pseudogene TRBV3-2), the J call TRBJ2-3, with 7 nucleotides matching TRBD2. The V segment lost 0 bases and the J segment 6 bases; nucleotides outside the gene matches: 12. This CDR3 is built from 17 residues. Per the germline V gene, CDR1 is LGHDT and CDR2 is YNNKEL (reference sequence). The CDR3 sequence is CASSQEVGGGGRDTQYF. The CDR3 region has the DNA TGTGCCAGCAGCCAAGAGGTCGGCGGGGGAGGACGTGATACGCAGTATTTT.

The V gene is TRBV12-3 or TRBV12-4, the J gene TRBJ1-1; D unclear. The CDR3 spans 13 residues. Trimming cost V 10 bases and J 1 base, with 13 bases left between them. DNA of the CDR3: TGTGCCAACAAGATCGGGGAGAACACTGAAGCTTTCTTT. Translation gives CANKIGENTEAFF.

The chain has TRBV6-5 and TRBJ1-2, with 9 nucleotides matching TRBD1. Germline V CDR1 and CDR2: MNHEY, SVGAGI. The CDR3 runs 15 residues. V lost 4 bases to trimming and J lost 0 bases; unmatched junction nucleotides: 3. The CDR3: CASSSGQGTNYGYTF. CDR3 DNA sequence: TGTGCCAGCAGTTCGGGACAGGGAACTAACTATGGCTACACCTTC.

The rearrangement uses TRBV9 and TRBJ1-1, with D possibly TRBD1 on 5 matching bases. V was pared by 1 base and J by 0 bases, with 10 bases between. The CDR3 consists of 15 residues. The germline V gene has CDR1 SGDLS and CDR2 YYNGEE. The CDR3 nucleotides read TGTGCCAGCAGCGTATCGGGGGGGATGAACACTGAAGCTTTCTTT. Protein: CASSVSGGMNTEAFF. Drawing the rest from reference TRBV9 and TRBJ1-1, the complete variable domain is DSGVTQTPKHLITATGQRVTLRCSPRSGDLSVYWYQQSLDQGLQFLIQYYNGEERAKGNILERFSAQQFPDLHSELNLSSLELGDSALYFCASSVSGGMNTEAFFGQGTRLTVV.

The V call is TRBV5-6, the J call TRBJ1-4; D is unclear. The CDR3 spans 15 residues. Germline lookup yields CDR1 SGHDT and CDR2 YYEEEE. The V and J ends lost 0 bases and 4 bases respectively, with 10 bases between them. The CDR3 loop reads CASSLVGSYNEKLFF. CDR3 sequence (DNA): TGTGCCAGCAGCTTGGTGGGCAGTTATAATGAAAAACTGTTTTTT. Together with reference TRBV5-6 and TRBJ1-4, the CDR3 gives the full variable domain: DAGVTQSPTHLIKTRGQQVTLRCSPKSGHDTVSWYQQALGQGPQFIFQYYEEEERQRGNFPDRFSGHQFPNYSSELNVNALLLGDSALYLCASSLVGSYNEKLFFGSGTQLSVL.

The J gene is TRBJ1-1, the V gene TRBV5-1; D remains ambiguous. Germline-derived CDR1 and CDR2 are SGHRS and YFSETQ. Trimming took off 2 bases at V and 5 bases at J, with 4 bases between the two ends. The CDR3 has 11 residues. CDR3 loop: CASSFTTEAFF. CDR3 DNA: TGCGCCAGCAGCTTCACTACTGAAGCTTTCTTT.

The gene calls are TRBV6-5 and TRBJ2-1; 8 bases are a match to TRBD2. Per the germline V gene, CDR1 is MNHEY and CDR2 is SVGAGI. V shed 7 bases and J 7 bases; nucleotides not matched to a gene: 6. This CDR3 has 13 amino acids. Here the CDR3 DNA reads TGTGCCAGCACGGGGGGGGTGAGTAATGAGCAGTTCTTC. Translated, it gives CASTGGVSNEQFF.

The chain joins TRBV27 to TRBJ2-2; TRBD1 agrees at 9 bases. The CDR3 length is 15 residues. Germline loops: CDR1 MNHEY, CDR2 SMNVEV (reference sequence). Germline trimming cut 3 bases from V and 5 bases from J; bases unmatched to any gene: 4. CDR3 protein: CASSFGQGSTGELFF. Here the CDR3 DNA reads TGTGCCAGCAGTTTCGGACAGGGGAGTACCGGGGAGCTGTTTTTT.

To note about this clone: A read error may produce the germline difference seen at one junction end. The chain employs TRBV7-7 and TRBJ2-7, with TRBD1 matching 12 bases. The CDR3 totals 15 residues. Germline V CDR1 and CDR2: SSHAT, FNYEAQ (reference sequence). In nucleotides, the CDR3 is TGTGCTAGCAGCCCGGGGACAGGGGGCAGGTACGAGCAGTACTTC. Translation: CASSPGTGGRYEQYF.

This clone appeared once. CDR3 residues: CASSFDSGDQPQHF. The CDR3 DNA reads as TGCGCCAGCAGCTTTGACTCAGGGGATCAGCCCCAGCATTTT. The rearrangement joins TRBV5-1 to TRBJ1-5, with D possibly being TRBD1 (6 bases). This CDR3 is built from 14 residues. Trimming stripped 2 bases from V and 5 bases from J, with 11 bases between. The germline CDR1 and CDR2 sequences are SGHRS and YFSETQ.

The V gene is TRBV10-3, the J gene TRBJ2-7; 10 nucleotides agree with TRBD1. The germline V gene has CDR1 ENHRY and CDR2 SYGVKD. V gave up 11 bases and J gave up 4 bases; unmatched junction bases: 11. This CDR3 contains 14 residues. The CDR3 region is CAAASTGGRYEQYF. The CDR3 DNA reads TGTGCCGCCGCCTCGACAGGGGGCAGGTACGAGCAGTACTTC.

The CDR3 here is CASSFDRGQRNTEAFF. DNA for the CDR3: TGTGCCAGCAGCTTTGATCGGGGGCAGAGGAACACTGAAGCTTTCTTT. The chain couples TRBV7-8 to TRBJ1-1; TRBD1 is a possible D gene (6 bases). V lost 3 bases, J lost 1 base, and 15 bases lay in between. This CDR3 has 16 residues. Germline CDR1 is SGHVS and CDR2 is FQNEAQ.

This chain connects TRBV6-2 or TRBV6-3 to TRBJ1-2, with a weak D call TRBD1 (6 bases). Trimming left V 0 bases short and J 8 bases short, with 16 bases between. The V gene's germline CDR1 is MNHEY and CDR2 SVGEGT. This CDR3 has 15 residues. The CDR3 spells CASSYSGRQDGGYTF. CDR3 in DNA: TGTGCCAGCAGTTACTCGGGCCGACAGGATGGGGGCTACACCTTC.